This TCR beta chain was identified in a study of shared clonotypes between healthy human individuals. The V end lost 8 bases, the J end lost 2 bases, and 13 bases lay between the germline ends. This CDR3 spans 13 amino acids. The germline CDR1 and CDR2 sequences are SNHLY and FYNNEI. The data were produced by immunoSEQ multiplex PCR, yet TCRdb's version contains in-frame clones alone and is incomplete. The table has roughly 2.2 million clones, over 90% seen once; the top ten hold roughly 0.36%. The specimen was naive CD4+ T cells from PBMCs. Described subset: CD45RA+ positively selected. The sequence came from a man between 18 and 35 years old in good health. Some clones in this sample may be carry-over from other donors' samples. This rearrangement joins TRBV2 to TRBJ2-7; D is possibly TRBD2 (6 bases). CDR3 residues: CASLRRDAYEQYF. Here the CDR3 DNA reads TGTGCCAGCCTCCGGCGGGACGCCTACGAGCAGTACTTC.